This is a list of T cell receptor beta chains from one sample in a study of shared clonotypes between healthy human individuals. Repertoires were generated with immunoSEQ multiplex PCR, while TCRdb's copy carries only in-frame clones and drops some. This repertoire shows approximately 2,000,000 clones, 85% to 95% found once; its top ten account for approximately 0.39%. Sequenced: naive CD4+ T cells from PBMCs. These receptors were obtained from a man younger than 35 in good health. Some clones in this sample may be carry-over from other donors' samples. The CDR3 runs from the conserved cysteine through the conserved F or W. D genes are given only for firm matches. Expanded clones are given a class, and other clones once, few, many or no size at all.

cdr3_length: 13
clone_size: -
d_call: TRBD1
v_call: TRBV15
j_call: TRBJ1-4
cdr3_aa: CAGQGGTNEKLFF
cdr3_nt: TGTGCCGGACAGGGGGGGACTAATGAAAAACTGTTTTTT

cdr3_length: 15
clone_size: -
d_call: -
v_call: TRBV6-5
j_call: TRBJ2-2
cdr3_aa: CASSGQSGYTGELFF
cdr3_nt: TGTGCCAGCAGTGGGCAAAGCGGTTACACCGGGGAGCTGTTTTTT

cdr3_length: 13
clone_size: -
d_call: -
v_call: TRBV10-3
j_call: TRBJ1-3
cdr3_aa: CASASFSGNTIYF
cdr3_nt: TGTGCCTCCGCCTCCTTCTCTGGAAACACCATATATTTT

cdr3_length: 16
clone_size: -
d_call: TRBD2
v_call: TRBV5-1
j_call: TRBJ2-7
cdr3_aa: CASSLAASGDHYEQYF
cdr3_nt: TGCGCCAGCAGCTTGGCAGCTAGCGGAGACCACTACGAGCAGTACTTC

cdr3_length: 13
clone_size: -
d_call: -
v_call: TRBV18
j_call: TRBJ2-7
cdr3_aa: CASSPSGVREQYF
cdr3_nt: TGTGCCAGCTCACCTTCGGGAGTGCGGGAGCAGTACTTC

cdr3_length: 15
clone_size: -
d_call: -
v_call: TRBV5-1
j_call: TRBJ2-2
cdr3_aa: CASSLVARDAGELFF
cdr3_nt: TGCGCCAGCAGCTTGGTCGCACGGGACGCCGGGGAGCTGTTTTTT

cdr3_length: 14
clone_size: -
d_call: -
v_call: TRBV4-3
j_call: TRBJ2-1
cdr3_aa: CASSQLRASNEQFF
cdr3_nt: TGCGCCAGCAGCCAACTACGGGCTTCCAATGAGCAGTTCTTC

cdr3_length: 17
clone_size: -
d_call: TRBD2
v_call: TRBV4-3
j_call: TRBJ2-2
cdr3_aa: CASSQVPSGRWGGELFF
cdr3_nt: TGCGCCAGCAGCCAAGTGCCTAGCGGGAGGTGGGGCGGGGAGCTGTTTTTT

cdr3_length: 16
clone_size: -
d_call: TRBD1
v_call: TRBV18
j_call: TRBJ2-2
cdr3_aa: CASSPTGFGSTGELFF
cdr3_nt: TGTGCCAGCTCACCGACAGGGTTTGGGAGCACCGGGGAGCTGTTTTTT

cdr3_length: 17
clone_size: -
d_call: TRBD1
v_call: TRBV7-9
j_call: TRBJ1-1
cdr3_aa: CASSPVPGQGLNAEAFF
cdr3_nt: TGTGCCAGCAGCCCAGTCCCGGGACAGGGTCTGAACGCTGAAGCTTTCTTT

cdr3_length: 16
clone_size: once
d_call: -
v_call: TRBV28
j_call: TRBJ1-5
cdr3_aa: CASSDAKVNSNQPQHF
cdr3_nt: TGTGCCAGCAGTGACGCAAAAGTTAATAGCAATCAGCCCCAGCATTTT

cdr3_length: 15
clone_size: -
d_call: TRBD2
v_call: TRBV9
j_call: TRBJ2-1
cdr3_aa: CASSASSGRANEQFF
cdr3_nt: TGTGCCAGCAGCGCATCTAGCGGGAGGGCGAATGAGCAGTTCTTC

cdr3_length: 17
clone_size: once
d_call: TRBD1
v_call: TRBV7-3
j_call: TRBJ2-3
cdr3_aa: CASSLTGTGASTDTQYF
cdr3_nt: TGTGCCAGCAGCTTAACGGGAACAGGGGCTAGCACAGATACGCAGTATTTT

cdr3_length: 14
clone_size: -
d_call: -
v_call: TRBV5-1
j_call: TRBJ2-5
cdr3_aa: CASSRGSEQETQYF
cdr3_nt: TGCGCCAGCAGCCGGGGTAGCGAGCAAGAGACCCAGTACTTC

cdr3_length: 16
clone_size: once
d_call: TRBD1
v_call: TRBV5-6
j_call: TRBJ1-2
cdr3_aa: CASRQGADRGNYGYTF
cdr3_nt: TGTGCCAGCAGACAAGGAGCGGACAGGGGGAACTATGGCTACACCTTC

cdr3_length: 14
clone_size: once
d_call: -
v_call: TRBV19
j_call: TRBJ2-1
cdr3_aa: CASKWGEAYNEQFF
cdr3_nt: TGTGCCAGTAAGTGGGGAGAGGCCTACAATGAGCAGTTCTTC

cdr3_length: 10
clone_size: -
d_call: -
v_call: TRBV6-1
j_call: TRBJ2-7
cdr3_aa: CASSIYEQYF
cdr3_nt: TGTGCCAGCTCTATCTACGAGCAGTACTTC

cdr3_length: 16
clone_size: -
d_call: -
v_call: TRBV29-1
j_call: TRBJ2-1
cdr3_aa: CSVSPPGRDFYNEQFF
cdr3_nt: TGCAGCGTTTCCCCGCCTGGGCGGGATTTCTACAATGAGCAGTTCTTC

cdr3_length: 16
clone_size: -
d_call: TRBD2
v_call: TRBV30
j_call: TRBJ2-1
cdr3_aa: CAWSVQGTSGTQSGFF
cdr3_nt: TGTGCCTGGAGTGTACAAGGAACTAGCGGAACCCAAAGCGGGTTCTTC

cdr3_length: 15
clone_size: -
d_call: TRBD2
v_call: TRBV4-3
j_call: TRBJ2-3
cdr3_aa: CASSLRGGGEGTQYF
cdr3_nt: TGCGCCAGCAGCCTAAGAGGCGGGGGGGAGGGTACGCAGTATTTT

cdr3_length: 16
clone_size: -
d_call: -
v_call: TRBV27
j_call: TRBJ2-7
cdr3_aa: CASSPSWGESSYEQYF
cdr3_nt: TGTGCCAGCAGTCCGAGTTGGGGGGAGAGCTCCTACGAGCAGTACTTC

cdr3_length: 13
clone_size: -
d_call: -
v_call: TRBV29-1
j_call: TRBJ1-1
cdr3_aa: CSAERTQNTEAFF
cdr3_nt: TGCAGCGCGGAACGGACGCAGAACACTGAAGCTTTCTTT

cdr3_length: 13
clone_size: -
d_call: -
v_call: TRBV7-6
j_call: TRBJ2-3
cdr3_aa: CASSLTGTDTQYF
cdr3_nt: TGTGCCAGCAGCTTAACGGGCACAGATACGCAGTATTTT

cdr3_length: 12
clone_size: -
d_call: TRBD2
v_call: TRBV11-3
j_call: TRBJ2-3
cdr3_aa: CASSLGLATQYF
cdr3_nt: TGTGCCAGCAGCTTAGGACTAGCTACGCAGTATTTT

cdr3_length: 17
clone_size: -
d_call: -
v_call: TRBV5-1
j_call: TRBJ2-2
cdr3_aa: CASSIRWEARNTGELFF
cdr3_nt: TGCGCCAGCAGCATACGATGGGAGGCTAGGAACACCGGGGAGCTGTTTTTT

cdr3_length: 14
clone_size: -
d_call: TRBD1
v_call: TRBV12-5
j_call: TRBJ2-1
cdr3_aa: CASGSGQARNEQFF
cdr3_nt: TGTGCTAGTGGCTCAGGACAGGCGCGGAATGAGCAGTTCTTC

cdr3_length: 15
clone_size: once
d_call: -
v_call: TRBV9
j_call: TRBJ1-3
cdr3_aa: CASSVDTYFGNTIYF
cdr3_nt: TGTGCCAGCAGCGTAGACACGTACTTTGGAAACACCATATATTTT

cdr3_length: 16
clone_size: -
d_call: -
v_call: TRBV7-2
j_call: TRBJ1-3
cdr3_aa: CASSPGTVSSGNTIYF
cdr3_nt: TGTGCCAGCAGCCCCGGGACGGTTAGCTCTGGAAACACCATATATTTT

cdr3_length: 14
clone_size: -
d_call: -
v_call: TRBV6-1
j_call: TRBJ1-3
cdr3_aa: CASTLRGTGNTIYF
cdr3_nt: TGTGCCAGCACCCTACGGGGCACTGGAAACACCATATATTTT

cdr3_length: 14
clone_size: -
d_call: -
v_call: TRBV15
j_call: TRBJ1-4
cdr3_aa: CATSRGGSGEKLFF
cdr3_nt: TGTGCCACCAGCAGAGGGGGTTCCGGTGAAAAACTGTTTTTT

cdr3_length: 13
clone_size: -
d_call: -
v_call: TRBV5-8
j_call: TRBJ2-2
cdr3_aa: CASSLSGSGELFF
cdr3_nt: TGTGCCAGCAGCTTGTCGGGATCCGGGGAGCTGTTTTTT

cdr3_length: 17
clone_size: -
d_call: -
v_call: TRBV5-1
j_call: TRBJ2-1
cdr3_aa: CASSLSLTGSSYNEQFF
cdr3_nt: TGCGCCAGCAGCTTGTCTTTAACAGGTTCATCCTACAATGAGCAGTTCTTC

cdr3_length: 15
clone_size: -
d_call: TRBD1
v_call: TRBV7-2
j_call: TRBJ1-4
cdr3_aa: CASSQGGWANEKLFF
cdr3_nt: TGTGCCAGCAGCCAGGGGGGCTGGGCTAATGAAAAACTGTTTTTT

cdr3_length: 14
clone_size: -
d_call: TRBD2
v_call: TRBV5-1
j_call: TRBJ2-3
cdr3_aa: CASSFSGSSDTQYF
cdr3_nt: TGCGCCAGCAGCTTTAGCGGGAGTTCGGATACGCAGTATTTT

cdr3_length: 16
clone_size: -
d_call: TRBD2
v_call: TRBV18
j_call: TRBJ2-1
cdr3_aa: CASSPPGRDSANEQFF
cdr3_nt: TGTGCCAGCTCACCCCCAGGGAGGGATTCAGCCAATGAGCAGTTCTTC

cdr3_length: 16
clone_size: -
d_call: -
v_call: TRBV5-1
j_call: TRBJ2-2
cdr3_aa: CASSLVLPTNSGELFF
cdr3_nt: TGCGCCAGCAGCTTGGTTTTACCTACGAACAGTGGGGAGCTGTTTTTT

cdr3_length: 14
clone_size: -
d_call: -
v_call: TRBV2
j_call: TRBJ1-1
cdr3_aa: CASTRSGGYTEAFF
cdr3_nt: TGTGCCAGCACACGTTCTGGGGGCTACACTGAAGCTTTCTTT

cdr3_length: 16
clone_size: -
d_call: TRBD1
v_call: TRBV30
j_call: TRBJ1-1
cdr3_aa: CAWSPPGGGLRAEAFF
cdr3_nt: TGTGCCTGGAGTCCTCCAGGGGGGGGGCTCAGGGCTGAAGCTTTCTTT

cdr3_length: 16
clone_size: -
d_call: TRBD2
v_call: TRBV9
j_call: TRBJ2-2
cdr3_aa: CASAPRLAGATGELFF
cdr3_nt: TGTGCCAGCGCACCCCGACTAGCAGGAGCCACCGGGGAGCTGTTTTTT

cdr3_length: 16
clone_size: -
d_call: -
v_call: TRBV19
j_call: TRBJ1-5
cdr3_aa: CASTLSGIRSNQPQHF
cdr3_nt: TGTGCCAGCACACTATCAGGGATAAGGAGCAATCAGCCCCAGCATTTT

cdr3_length: 13
clone_size: -
d_call: -
v_call: TRBV11-1
j_call: TRBJ2-6
cdr3_aa: CASMGFRANVLTF
cdr3_nt: TGTGCCAGCATGGGTTTTAGGGCCAACGTCCTGACTTTC

cdr3_length: 14
clone_size: -
d_call: -
v_call: TRBV7-9
j_call: TRBJ2-7
cdr3_aa: CASSLGNGRAEQYF
cdr3_nt: TGTGCCAGCAGCTTAGGGAACGGGAGAGCCGAGCAGTACTTC

cdr3_length: 15
clone_size: -
d_call: TRBD1
v_call: TRBV28
j_call: TRBJ1-5
cdr3_aa: CASSIQDRDNQPQHF
cdr3_nt: TGTGCCAGCAGTATCCAGGACAGGGACAATCAGCCCCAGCATTTT

cdr3_length: 14
clone_size: -
d_call: -
v_call: TRBV7-3
j_call: TRBJ2-7
cdr3_aa: CASSQRTGAYEQYF
cdr3_nt: TGTGCCAGCAGCCAACGGACTGGGGCCTACGAGCAGTACTTC

cdr3_length: 17
clone_size: once
d_call: TRBD2
v_call: TRBV14
j_call: TRBJ2-1
cdr3_aa: CASRHTAGRAPYNEQFF
cdr3_nt: TGTGCCAGCAGACATACGGCCGGGAGGGCCCCCTACAATGAGCAGTTCTTC

cdr3_length: 16
clone_size: -
d_call: TRBD2
v_call: TRBV18
j_call: TRBJ2-3
cdr3_aa: CASSPGLAGGPDTQYF
cdr3_nt: TGTGCCAGCTCACCCGGCCTAGCGGGAGGACCAGATACGCAGTATTTT

cdr3_length: 16
clone_size: -
d_call: TRBD1
v_call: TRBV4-1
j_call: TRBJ1-2
cdr3_aa: CASSLIPGQDRYGYTF
cdr3_nt: TGCGCCAGCAGCCTTATTCCGGGACAGGACCGCTATGGCTACACCTTC

cdr3_length: 12
clone_size: -
d_call: -
v_call: TRBV29-1
j_call: TRBJ2-7
cdr3_aa: CSVARDLNVQYF
cdr3_nt: TGCAGCGTTGCCAGGGACCTCAACGTTCAGTACTTC

cdr3_length: 15
clone_size: -
d_call: -
v_call: TRBV28
j_call: TRBJ1-5
cdr3_aa: CASGLSLLGGQPQHF
cdr3_nt: TGTGCCAGCGGGCTTTCCCTTCTGGGGGGTCAGCCCCAGCATTTT

cdr3_length: 15
clone_size: -
d_call: TRBD2
v_call: TRBV30
j_call: TRBJ2-1
cdr3_aa: CAWTRPGLAGEGLFF
cdr3_nt: TGTGCCTGGACCCGGCCGGGACTAGCGGGTGAGGGCTTGTTCTTC